The 3 T cell receptor beta chains given below trace back to one sample, sequenced in a study of read filtering for tumor transcriptome and immune sequencing (TCRdb year 2020). Sequencing was performed on an Illumina HiSeq 4000. TCR libraries were built from 300 to 450 ng RNA with the Immunoverse kit, using molecular barcoded adaptors covering alpha/delta and beta/gamma chains. Through fastp at Q25 and MiXCR, TCRdb rebuilt clones from the public reads, retaining in-frame beta chains. Rows matching on CDR3 protein sequence are summarized as one entry with the most common DNA and genes. Across this sample there are 30,000 to 35,000 distinct CDR3 sequences, with about a fifth seen only once. Of the sample, around 15% falls within the top ten clones. The sequenced sample was a population of CD138-negative cells sorted from bone marrow. The label giving this sample's cell subset or site can be read as: bone marrow mononuclear cells depleted of CD138+ plasma/myeloma cells by negative magnetic selection. The receptors originated from a donor aged 40 or over with multiple myeloma.

Remarks on this clonotype: This clone may be a read error of a much larger clone one base away. The gene calls are TRBV6-4 and TRBJ2-5, with TRBD2 as a possible D gene (6 bases). CDR1 MRHNA and CDR2 SNTAGT come from the germline V gene. The length of the CDR3 is 13 residues. CDR3 loop: CASSTEGGETQHF. In DNA, the CDR3 is TGTGCCAGCAGCACAGAGGGAGGAGAGACCCAGCACTTC.

By sample fraction, this clonotype is medium-sized. The genes are TRBV28 and TRBJ2-2; no definite D call. The CDR3 covers 16 residues. Trimming left V 3 bases short and J 1 base short, with 12 bases between. CDR1 MDHEN and CDR2 SYDVKM come from the germline V gene. The CDR3 spells CASSFLKGLNTGELFF. CDR3 nucleotides: TGTGCCAGCAGTTTCCTAAAGGGCTTGAACACCGGGGAGCTGTTTTTT.

This clonotype was counted at least ten times. The rearrangement joins TRBV14 to TRBJ2-7; D remains ambiguous. With 3 bases removed from V and 2 bases from J, the gap between germline ends came to 14 bases. Looked up from germline, CDR1 is SGHDN and CDR2 is FVKESK. CDR3 length: 15 amino acids. CDR3 nucleotides: TGTGCCAGCAGCCATAACTACTATGGGGCCTACGAGCAGTACTTC. It yields the protein CASSHNYYGAYEQYF.